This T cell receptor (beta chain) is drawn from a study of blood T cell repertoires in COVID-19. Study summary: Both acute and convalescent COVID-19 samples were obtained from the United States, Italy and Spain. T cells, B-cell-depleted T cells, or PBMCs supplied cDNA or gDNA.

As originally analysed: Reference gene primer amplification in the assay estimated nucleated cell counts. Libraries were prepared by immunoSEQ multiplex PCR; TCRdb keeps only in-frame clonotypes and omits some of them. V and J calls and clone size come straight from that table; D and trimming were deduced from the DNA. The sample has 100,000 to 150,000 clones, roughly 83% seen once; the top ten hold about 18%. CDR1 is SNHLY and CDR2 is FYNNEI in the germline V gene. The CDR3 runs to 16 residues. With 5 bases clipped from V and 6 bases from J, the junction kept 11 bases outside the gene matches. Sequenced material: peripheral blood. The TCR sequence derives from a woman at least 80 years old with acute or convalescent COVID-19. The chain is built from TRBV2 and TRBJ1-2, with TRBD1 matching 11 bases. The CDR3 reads CASSTARGQGGDGYTF. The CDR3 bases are TGTGCCAGCAGTACCGCAAGGGGACAGGGGGGCGATGGCTACACCTTC.